These T cell receptor beta chains were read from a single sample in a study of CDR3 diversity in severe acne. TCRdb reprocessed the PCR reads with MiXCR, giving one entry per CDR3 protein. This table holds some 85,000 distinct CDR3 sequences, approximately 49% found once. Sequenced: blood. Every receptor here comes from a male donor with severe acne vulgaris. Both conserved end residues are part of each CDR3. Each record gives: D gene, V gene, J gene, clone size, CDR3 protein, CDR3 DNA. The D gene is left open where the match is weak. Expanded clones get a size class; other rows say once, few or many, or leave the size out.

>NA|TRBV15|TRBJ1-1|NA
CATSRADTVDEAFF
TGTGCCACCAGCAGAGCTGATACAGTAGATGAAGCTTTCTTT
>NA|TRBV24-1|TRBJ2-1|NA
CATSDSGTTYNEQFF
TGTGCCACCAGTGATTCCGGGACAACCTACAATGAGCAGTTCTTC
>TRBD2|TRBV5-5|TRBJ2-7|NA
CASSLAGLVWEQYF
TGTGCCAGCAGCTTGGCGGGACTAGTTTGGGAGCAGTACTTC
>NA|TRBV20-1|TRBJ2-7|many
CSVTQGTAYEQYF
TGCAGTGTCACACAGGGGACTGCCTACGAGCAGTACTTC
>NA|TRBV24-1|TRBJ2-6|NA
CASGVAGANVLTF
TGTGCCAGTGGGGTCGCCGGGGCCAACGTCCTGACTTTC
>TRBD2|TRBV9|TRBJ2-1|medium-sized
CASSVAGGGRALREQFF
TGTGCCAGCAGCGTAGCGGGGGGCGGGAGGGCCTTACGGGAGCAGTTCTTC
>TRBD2|TRBV20-1|TRBJ2-7|NA
CSASTSGRDPRYEQYF
TGCAGTGCATCGACTAGCGGGAGAGACCCACGCTACGAGCAGTACTTC
>NA|TRBV7-3|TRBJ2-1|few
CASSLTGDLTYNEQFF
TGTGCCAGCAGCTTAACTGGGGACCTCACCTACAATGAGCAGTTCTTC
>NA|TRBV7-2|TRBJ2-2|NA
CATTQAGELFF
TGTGCCACCACGCAAGCCGGGGAGCTGTTTTTT
>NA|TRBV10-3|TRBJ2-7|NA
CAIGHEQYF
TGTGCCATCGGTCACGAGCAGTACTTC
>NA|TRBV15|TRBJ1-3|NA
CATSRDGTIGNTIYF
TGTGCCACCAGCAGAGATGGTACGATCGGAAACACCATATATTTT
>TRBD1|TRBV7-9|TRBJ2-7|many
CASSLGRQTGYREQYF
TGTGCCAGCAGCTTAGGACGACAGACAGGGTATCGGGAGCAGTACTTC
>NA|TRBV11-2|TRBJ2-2|few
CASSLLFGLSRVTGELFF
TGTGCCAGCAGCCTCCTATTTGGACTTTCGCGAGTCACCGGGGAGCTGTTTTTT
>NA|TRBV27|TRBJ2-3|NA
CASSLLEGANTQYF
TGTGCCAGCAGTTTATTGGAGGGGGCAAATACGCAGTATTTT
>TRBD2|TRBV7-2|TRBJ2-7|NA
CASSLAPGGITYEQYF
TGTGCCAGCAGCTTAGCACCGGGAGGGATTACCTACGAGCAGTACTTC
>NA|TRBV5-1|TRBJ2-2|many
CASSLGLVNTGELFF
TGCGCCAGCAGCTTGGGACTAGTCAACACCGGGGAGCTGTTTTTT
>NA|TRBV7-3|TRBJ1-5|many
CASSSDRNQPQHF
TGTGCCAGCAGCTCCGACAGGAATCAGCCCCAGCATTTT
>NA|TRBV7-9|TRBJ2-7|few
CASSLGSLGEQYF
TGTGCCAGCAGCTTAGGTTCCTTAGGGGAGCAGTACTTC
>TRBD2|TRBV9|TRBJ2-5|NA
CASSAQRGGAETQYF
TGTGCCAGCAGCGCCCAGAGGGGAGGGGCAGAGACCCAGTACTTC
>TRBD2|TRBV7-8|TRBJ2-7|NA
CASNPREKGYEQYF
TGTGCCAGCAACCCGCGGGAGAAGGGCTACGAGCAGTACTTC
>TRBD1|TRBV19|TRBJ2-7|once
CASSVVGQGYEQYF
TGTGCCAGTAGCGTCGTGGGACAGGGTTACGAGCAGTACTTC
>NA|TRBV3-1|TRBJ1-3|many
CASSQDRTPRNTIYF
TGTGCCAGCAGCCAAGATCGCACCCCGAGGAACACCATATATTTT
>TRBD2|TRBV7-6|TRBJ2-1|large
CASSPGGEQFF
TGTGCCAGCAGCCCGGGGGGGGAGCAGTTCTTC
>NA|TRBV6-5|TRBJ2-7|NA
CASSYSRPRSYEQYF
TGTGCCAGCAGTTACTCGAGACCGCGATCCTACGAGCAGTACTTC
>TRBD1|TRBV14|TRBJ1-1|once
CASSPLISKYPGQMNTEAFF
TGTGCCAGCAGCCCCTTAATTTCTAAGTATCCGGGACAGATGAACACTGAAGCTTTCTTT
>TRBD2|TRBV18|TRBJ2-5|NA
CASSPPETARRGETQYF
TGTGCCAGCTCACCACCGGAAACAGCGAGGCGGGGGGAGACCCAGTACTTC
>NA|TRBV6-6|TRBJ2-7|many
CASSYEGGEQYF
TGTGCCAGCAGTTACGAGGGGGGCGAGCAGTACTTC
>NA|TRBV7-9|TRBJ1-5|many
CASSPSYSNQPQHF
TGTGCCAGCAGCCCGAGTTATAGCAATCAGCCCCAGCATTTT
>NA|TRBV25-1|TRBJ1-3|NA
CASSEFGDTIYF
TGTGCCAGCAGTGAATTCGGGGACACCATATATTTT
>NA|TRBV29-1|TRBJ1-1|NA
CSVEDEGEMGGRATMNTEAFF
TGCAGCGTTGAAGATGAGGGAGAGATGGGGGGAAGAGCCACCATGAACACTGAAGCTTTCTTT
>NA|TRBV6-1|TRBJ1-5|many
CASSNRQVPLSNQPQHF
TGTGCCAGCAGTAACCGACAGGTCCCGTTGAGCAATCAGCCCCAGCATTTT
>NA|TRBV9|TRBJ2-1|few
CASSVVASAAREQFF
TGTGCCAGCAGCGTAGTGGCTAGCGCGGCCCGAGAGCAGTTCTTC
>TRBD1|TRBV27|TRBJ2-1|NA
CASGTGVTDEQFF
TGTGCCAGCGGGACAGGGGTTACCGATGAGCAGTTCTTC
>NA|TRBV20-1|TRBJ1-2|NA
CSANAGSGHGYTF
TGCAGTGCTAACGCAGGGAGCGGCCATGGCTACACCTTC
>NA|TRBV29-1|TRBJ1-2|NA
CSVSYGYTF
TGCAGCGTCAGTTATGGCTACACCTTC
>NA|TRBV2|TRBJ2-7|many
CASSELVWKTGTSYEQYF
TGTGCCAGCAGTGAATTGGTATGGAAAACGGGAACCTCCTACGAGCAGTACTTC
>NA|TRBV5-8|TRBJ1-5|NA
CASSLEEYQPQHF
TGTGCCAGCAGCCTCGAAGAATATCAGCCCCAGCATTTT
>NA|TRBV2|TRBJ2-5|medium-sized
CASSRDRGTQETQYF
TGTGCCAGCAGTAGAGACCGGGGGACACAAGAGACCCAGTACTTC
>NA|TRBV2|TRBJ1-1|NA
CASSEKINTEAFF
TGTGCCAGCAGTGAGAAGATAAACACTGAAGCTTTCTTT
>NA|TRBV29-1|TRBJ2-5|few
CSVEGQWETQYF
TGCAGCGTTGAAGGGCAGTGGGAGACCCAGTACTTC
>TRBD2|TRBV13|TRBJ2-2|NA
CASRPPGLAGVGGELFF
TGTGCCAGCAGACCCCCCGGACTAGCGGGAGTTGGCGGGGAGCTGTTTTTT
>NA|TRBV2|TRBJ2-5|NA
CASNRDTANTGETQYF
TGTGCCAGCAACCGCGACACGGCGAACACCGGGGAGACCCAGTACTTC